This entry lists 27 T cell receptor beta chains sequenced from one sample in a study of Graves' ophthalmopathy and Graves' hyperthyroidism. The authors amplified TCR beta CDR3 regions from RNA transcripts. First-round RT-PCR employed HTBI primers, with a second-round multiplex PCR after it. TCRdb processed the multiplex PCR reads anew with MiXCR; each CDR3 protein has one entry. The profile shows about 700,000 distinct CDR3 sequences, over 40% of them singletons. Sequencing input: peripheral blood. Receptors were obtained from an adult man with Graves' ophthalmopathy.

At least ten counts were recorded for this clonotype. The chain couples TRBV14 to TRBJ1-1; D is uncertain. This CDR3 is 13 amino acids long. Trimming removed 1 base at V and 4 bases at J, with 7 bases between. Germline V gene sequence: CDR1 SGHDN, CDR2 FVKESK. Here the CDR3 DNA reads TGTGCCAGCAGCCAAGTAGGGTCCACTGAAGCTTTCTTT. Protein product: CASSQVGSTEAFF.

The chain uses TRBV29-1 and TRBJ2-7; TRBD1 matches at 10 bases. The CDR3 sequence is 13 residues long. Germline lookup yields CDR1 SQVTM and CDR2 ANQGSEA. V shed 8 bases, J shed 3 bases, and the junction held 7 bases outside the gene matches. For the CDR3, the DNA is TGCAGCTTGAGTGGGACAGGGGTCTACGAGCAGTACTTC. It encodes CSLSGTGVYEQYF.

This clonotype was observed many times. V gene TRBV6-1 combines with J gene TRBJ1-6; 8 positions agree with TRBD1. Germline V gene sequence: CDR1 MNHNS, CDR2 SASEGT. The CDR3 runs 13 residues. V dropped 10 bases and J dropped 10; count of bases not matched to a gene: 9. CDR3 DNA sequence: TGTGCCATCCGACCGGGACAGGACTCACCCCTCCACTTT. It codes for CAIRPGQDSPLHF.

The chain employs TRBV2 and TRBJ1-1, with D possibly TRBD1 on 6 matching bases. Germline V gene lookup returns CDR1 SNHLY and CDR2 FYNNEI. Between the trimmed V and J ends, which lost 2 bases and 4 bases, there was a span of 11 bases. This CDR3 is built from 14 residues. DNA for the CDR3: TGTGCCAGCAGTGAAACAGGGTCGAGCACTGAAGCTTTCTTT. Its protein product is CASSETGSSTEAFF. Combining the CDR3 with reference TRBV2 and TRBJ1-1 gives the whole variable domain EPEVTQTPSHQVTQMGQEVILRCVPISNHLYFYWYRQILGQKVEFLVSFYNNEISEKSEIFDDQFSVERPDGSNFTLKIRSTKLEDSAMYFCASSETGSSTEAFFGQGTRLTVV.

At least ten counts were recorded for this clonotype. This sequence joins TRBV7-2 and TRBJ1-5, with D possibly TRBD1 on 5 matching bases. Germline CDR1 reads SGHTA; CDR2 reads FQGNSA. CDR3 length equals 16 residues. V lost 2 bases, J lost 5 bases, and 16 bases lay in between. The CDR3 nucleotides are TGTGCCAGCAGCTTATTAGGGGCAGGGTCTGATCAGCCCCAGCATTTT. This codes for CASSLLGAGSDQPQHF.

In the case of this clonotype: The junction does not match germline at one end; this may be a read error. The V and J genes are TRBV29-1 and TRBJ2-1; perhaps D is TRBD1 or TRBD2 (6 bases each). Looked up from germline, CDR1 is SQVTM and CDR2 is ANQGSEA. The CDR3 loop spans 15 amino acids. The CDR3 here is CSVGGAGDNSDEQLF. CDR3 DNA: TGCAGCGTTGGGGGGGCAGGGGATAATTCGGATGAGCAGCTCTTC.

In this sample, this clonotype turned up many times. The DNA for the CDR3 is TGTGCCATCAGTGATTCCGGCGGAGGGGAGACCCAGTACTTC. Protein product: CAISDSGGGETQYF. The V gene is TRBV10-3, the J gene TRBJ2-5; possibly TRBD2 for D (6 bases). The CDR3 consists of 14 residues. Per germline, CDR1 ENHRY and CDR2 SYGVKD. With 3 bases removed from V and 5 bases from J, the gap between germline ends came to 13 bases.

This clonotype was recorded at least ten times. The chain links TRBV19 to TRBJ1-5; D is ambiguous. Between the trimmed V and J ends, which lost 3 bases and 1 base, there was a span of 4 bases. The germline CDR1 and CDR2 sequences are LNHDA and SQIVND (reference sequence). This CDR3 region has 13 residues. Here the CDR3 reads CASSMGSNQPQHF. The CDR3 DNA follows: TGTGCCAGTAGTATGGGCAGCAATCAGCCCCAGCATTTT.

On this clonotype itself: A much larger clone sits a single nucleotide away, making a read error possible. The chain employs TRBV19 and TRBJ1-1; no definite D call. Germline V lookup: CDR1 LNHDA, CDR2 SQIVND (reference sequence). The CDR3 is made up of 12 amino acids. CDR3 in amino acids: CAGSVDGVETFF. The CDR3 DNA sequence: TGTGCCGGTAGTGTAGACGGGGTTGAAACTTTCTTT. The complete variable domain, with remaining parts taken from reference TRBV19 and TRBJ1-1, reads DGGITQSPKYLFRKEGQNVTLSCEQNLNHDAMYWYRQDPGQGLRLIYYSQIVNDFQKGDIAEGYSVSREKKESFPLTVTSAQKNPTAFYLCAGSVDGVETFFGQGTRLTVV.

This clonotype appeared once. V usage is TRBV12-3 or TRBV12-4 and J usage is TRBJ1-1, with 8 bases matching TRBD1. The CDR3 covers 12 residues. The trim removed 6 bases at V and 6 bases at J, leaving 3 bases unmatched. CDR3 loop: CASRTTGAEAFF. The CDR3 region has the DNA TGTGCCAGCAGGACGACAGGGGCTGAAGCTTTCTTT.

This clonotype occurred many times. The CDR3 sequence is CASSTLTSRYEQYF. The CDR3 DNA is TGTGCCAGCAGTACTTTGACAAGCCGCTACGAGCAGTACTTC. V and J are TRBV2 and TRBJ2-7, with no clear D. The germline gives CDR1 SNHLY, CDR2 FYNNEI. Trimming took 5 bases from V and 3 from J, leaving 14 bases between them. The CDR3 loop spans 14 amino acids.

This clonotype was seen just once. A much larger clone lies a single base off, so this may be a read error. This chain uses TRBV11-3 with TRBJ1-1, with D possibly matching TRBD1 (6 bases). This CDR3 is built from 14 residues. Germline loops: CDR1 SGHNT, CDR2 YENEEA. V was shortened by 0 bases and J by 3 bases, with 8 bases between the two germline ends. The CDR3 region has the DNA TGTGCCAGCAGCTTAGAAAAGGGGGACACTGAAGCTTTCTTT. Translation: CASSLEKGDTEAFF.

The gene calls are TRBV9 and TRBJ2-5, with 10 bases matching TRBD1. The J segment lost 4 bases and the V segment lost 4 bases, leaving 10 bases of the junction unmatched. CDR3 size: 16 residues. Germline V CDR1 and CDR2: SGDLS, YYNGEE. CDR3 loop: CASSRMGQGSSETQYF. As DNA, the CDR3 is TGTGCCAGCAGCCGAATGGGACAGGGGTCATCAGAGACCCAGTACTTC.

The rearrangement joins TRBV25-1 to TRBJ2-6; TRBD1 aligns across 12 bases. CDR3 length equals 18 residues. Trimming at V came to 6 bases and at J to 1 base, leaving 7 bases not matched to a gene. Germline V gene sequence: CDR1 MGHDK, CDR2 SYGVNS. CDR3 in amino acids: CASRGDRGPRSGANVLTF. The DNA for the CDR3 is TGTGCCAGCAGGGGGGACAGGGGGCCCAGATCTGGGGCCAACGTCCTGACTTTC.

This chain uses TRBV11-2 with TRBJ2-5, with 13 bases lining up with TRBD2. Trimming at V came to 7 bases and at J to 2 bases, leaving 13 bases not matched to a gene. The germline gives CDR1 SGHAT, CDR2 FQNNGV. The CDR3 extends over 18 amino acids. The CDR3 nucleotides read TGTGCCAGCACCCTAGACGGGACTAGCGGGGTTACACAAGAGACCCAGTACTTC. Protein: CASTLDGTSGVTQETQYF.

This rearrangement joins TRBV4-1 to TRBJ2-7, with D possibly being TRBD1 (6 bases). Trimming cost V 2 bases and J 3 bases, with 17 bases left between them. The CDR3 loop spans 16 amino acids. From germline, CDR1 is MGHRA and CDR2 YSYEKL. CDR3 loop: CASSQPTGRALYEQYF. The CDR3 coding sequence is TGCGCCAGCAGCCAACCTACAGGGCGGGCCCTCTACGAGCAGTACTTC.

This chain connects TRBV5-8 to TRBJ1-1; weak D call: TRBD1 (5 bases). This CDR3 region has 13 residues. With 0 bases removed from V and 7 bases from J, the gap between germline ends came to 10 bases. The germline gives CDR1 SGHTS, CDR2 YDEGEE. As DNA, the CDR3 is TGTGCCAGCAGCTTGGAAGGGGCCGTTGAAGCTTTCTTT. Translated, it gives CASSLEGAVEAFF. Filled out from reference TRBV5-8 and TRBJ1-1, the complete variable domain reads EAGVTQSPTHLIKTRGQQATLRCSPISGHTSVYWYQQALGLGLQFLLWYDEGEERNRGNFPPRFSGRQFPNYSSELNVNALELEDSALYLCASSLEGAVEAFFGQGTRLTVV.

The chain couples TRBV29-1 to TRBJ2-5; TRBD2 agrees at 10 bases. The CDR3 consists of 16 residues. The V gene end was trimmed by 0 bases and the J gene end by 4 bases; junction bases not matched to a gene: 8. CDR1 SQVTM and CDR2 ANQGSEA come from the germline V gene. CDR3 coding DNA: TGCAGCGTTGAAGATACTAGCGGGGTCCCCACAGAGACCCAGTACTTC. The encoded protein is CSVEDTSGVPTETQYF.

This chain connects TRBV25-1 to TRBJ1-4, with 8 bases identical to TRBD1. This CDR3 spans 17 amino acids. The germline gives CDR1 MGHDK, CDR2 SYGVNS. J lost 6 bases, V lost 5 bases, and 14 bases had no gene match. The CDR3 loop is CASSPGTGRGGYEKLFF. CDR3 coding DNA: TGTGCCAGCAGTCCTGGGACAGGAAGAGGGGGTTATGAAAAACTGTTTTTT.

The chain couples TRBV6-4 to TRBJ1-6; D perhaps matches TRBD1 (6 bases). Germline CDR1 and CDR2: MRHNA and SNTAGT. The V and J ends lost 5 bases and 9 bases respectively, with 17 bases between them. This CDR3 is built from 15 residues. The CDR3 sequence is CASSYPSGAGSPLHF. The CDR3 DNA reads TGTGCCAGCAGTTACCCCTCGGGGGCTGGTTCACCCCTCCACTTT.

The table lists this clonotype with a few counts. This chain links TRBV5-6 with TRBJ1-1; D is ambiguous. The germline V gene has CDR1 SGHDT and CDR2 YYEEEE. CDR3 size: 15 residues. V lost 6 bases to trimming and J lost 5 bases, with 20 bases between them. The CDR3 loop is CASNRGREKITEAFF. The DNA for the CDR3 is TGTGCCAGCAACCGAGGACGGGAGAAGATTACTGAAGCTTTCTTT.

Many counts were recorded for this clonotype. This sequence joins TRBV24-1 and TRBJ2-7; 9 nucleotides agree with TRBD1. With 3 bases clipped from V and 3 bases from J, the junction kept 5 bases outside the gene matches. The CDR3 sequence is 15 residues long. Per germline, CDR1 KGHDR and CDR2 SFDVKD. The CDR3 here is CATSDPGQGNYEQYF. CDR3 coding DNA: TGTGCCACCAGTGATCCGGGACAGGGTAACTACGAGCAGTACTTC.

This clonotype was seen at least ten times. V is TRBV7-3 and J is TRBJ1-6, with 7 bases that match TRBD1. V lost 6 bases and J lost 4; bases outside the gene matches: 9. CDR1 is SGHTA and CDR2 is FQGTGA in the germline V gene. The length of the CDR3 is 16 residues. CDR3 nucleotide sequence: TGTGCCAGCAGTTCCCGGGGACAGCCATATAATTCACCCCTCCACTTT. It is translated as CASSSRGQPYNSPLHF.

There are many counts of this clonotype. The rearrangement joins TRBV2 to TRBJ1-5, with D possibly being TRBD1 (5 bases). The CDR3 totals 15 residues. Trimming stripped 7 bases from V and 1 base from J, with 14 bases between. The germline CDR1 and CDR2 sequences are SNHLY and FYNNEI. The CDR3 nucleotides are TGTGCCAGCAAGAGGCAGGGTCGGAGCAATCAGCCCCAGCATTTT. This gives the protein CASKRQGRSNQPQHF.

The CDR3 nucleotides are TGTGCCATCAGTGAGAACCTAGCGGGGGCGAATGGCTACACCTTC. Translated: CAISENLAGANGYTF. The rearrangement links TRBV10-3 to TRBJ1-2, with D possibly being TRBD1 (6 bases). Germline CDR1 reads ENHRY; CDR2 reads SYGVKD. Trimming removed 2 bases at V and 6 bases at J, with 16 bases between. CDR3 size: 15 residues.

This clonotype was seen repeatedly, ten times or more. The genes are TRBV20-1 and TRBJ2-7; D is undetermined. CDR3 size: 14 residues. Germline V lookup: CDR1 DFQATT, CDR2 SNEGSKA (reference sequence). V shed 3 bases and J shed 2 bases, with 14 bases lying between them. CDR3 bases: TGCAGTGCTAGTGTCCTAGTGGCTCCCTACGAGCAGTACTTC. Translating it yields CSASVLVAPYEQYF.

This clonotype was counted at least ten times. The chain recombines TRBV7-9 with TRBJ2-3, with D unclear. From germline, CDR1 is SEHNR and CDR2 FQNEAQ (reference sequence). This CDR3 contains 13 residues. Trimming removed 1 base from V and 2 bases from J, with 4 bases in between. CDR3 protein: CASSLGSTDTQYF. Written as DNA, the CDR3 is TGTGCCAGCAGCTTAGGTTCCACAGATACGCAGTATTTT.